This entry is about one TCR beta chain. Its target is unknown. The sample belongs to a study of shared clonotypes between healthy human individuals. Overall study findings and caveats: Inspection by rarefaction showed sorted-subset sequencing to be incomplete despite large depth. Compared with clonotypes that all four donors shared, non-shared clonotypes had lower generation probabilities. Roughly 5% of naive CD4 clonotypes were shared across several donors.

Germline loops: CDR1 MGHRA, CDR2 YSYEKL. The CDR3 has 15 residues. V lost 1 base and J 3 bases, leaving 12 bases between the germline ends. CD45RO-negative CD8 cells positively selected for CCR7 made up the naive population, which excluded terminally differentiated effector memory CD45RA+ cells. Measured with immunoSEQ multiplex PCR; TCRdb has only the in-frame clones, and not every one. This repertoire shows hundreds of thousands of clones, 95% to 96% found once; its top ten account for more than 0.085%. Sequenced sample: naive CD8+ T cells sorted from blood. The rearrangement links TRBV4-1 to TRBJ1-2; no firm D call. This TCR was sampled from a woman aged 25 to 45 in good health. CDR3 loop: CASSQVPDPDYGYTF. The CDR3 nucleotides are TGCGCCAGCAGCCAAGTTCCTGATCCCGACTATGGCTACACCTTC.